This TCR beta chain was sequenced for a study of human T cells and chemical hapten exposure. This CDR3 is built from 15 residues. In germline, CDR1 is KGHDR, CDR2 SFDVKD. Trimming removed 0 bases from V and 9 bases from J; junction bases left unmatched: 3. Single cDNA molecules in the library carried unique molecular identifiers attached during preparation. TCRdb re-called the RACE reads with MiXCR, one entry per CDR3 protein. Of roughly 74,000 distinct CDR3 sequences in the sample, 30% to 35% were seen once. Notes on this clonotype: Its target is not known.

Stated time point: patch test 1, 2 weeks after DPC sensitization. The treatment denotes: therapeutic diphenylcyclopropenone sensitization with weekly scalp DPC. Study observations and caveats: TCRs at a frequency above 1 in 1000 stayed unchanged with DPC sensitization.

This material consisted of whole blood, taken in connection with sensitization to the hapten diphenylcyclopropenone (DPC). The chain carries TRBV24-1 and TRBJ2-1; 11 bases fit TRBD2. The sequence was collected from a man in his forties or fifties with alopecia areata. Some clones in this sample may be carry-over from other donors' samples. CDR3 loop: CATSDLLAGGTEQFF. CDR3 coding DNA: TGTGCCACCAGTGATTTGCTAGCGGGAGGAACTGAGCAGTTCTTC.